The rows below give T cell receptor beta chains drawn from one sample of a study of human T cells and chemical hapten exposure. TCRdb processed the RACE reads anew with MiXCR; each CDR3 protein has one entry. Among tens of thousands of distinct CDR3 sequences listed, nearly 4.5% were seen once. Sequencing used whole blood. The receptors originated from a human donor in good health. Some clones in this sample may be carry-over from other donors' samples. The CDR3 runs from the conserved cysteine through the conserved F or W. D genes are given only for firm matches. Some rows mark clone size as missing; the rest say once, few, many or name a class of expanded clone.

v_gene	abundance	d_gene	j_gene	CDR3aa	CDR3nt
TRBV7-8	many	TRBD1	TRBJ2-7	CASSRGTGVSYEQYF	TGTGCCAGCAGCCGAGGGACAGGGGTTTCCTACGAGCAGTACTTC
TRBV11-2	many	TRBD1	TRBJ1-1	CASSSQNRGWTGGAFF	TGTGCCAGCAGCTCGCAAAACCGAGGTTGGACAGGTGGAGCTTTCTTT
TRBV7-2	few	-	TRBJ2-7	CASSLALRGTYEQYF	TGTGCCAGCAGCTTAGCTTTACGGGGGACCTACGAGCAGTACTTC
TRBV20-1	many	-	TRBJ1-1	CSARIGGVNTEAFF	TGCAGTGCCCGTATCGGGGGGGTAAACACTGAAGCTTTCTTT
TRBV4-1	many	-	TRBJ2-6	CASSQSGPSGANVLTF	TGCGCCAGCAGCCAATCAGGGCCCTCTGGGGCCAACGTCCTGACTTTC
TRBV28	-	-	TRBJ1-5	CASTLGGILSNQPQHF	TGTGCCAGCACTCTGGGGGGGATATTAAGCAATCAGCCCCAGCATTTT
TRBV5-1	many	TRBD2	TRBJ2-1	CASSLGRGAISHNEQFF	TGCGCCAGCAGCTTGGGGCGGGGGGCCATATCCCACAATGAGCAGTTCTTC
TRBV29-1	few	-	TRBJ2-6	CSATESSGANVLTF	TGCAGCGCCACGGAGAGCTCTGGGGCCAACGTCCTGACTTTC
TRBV14	-	-	TRBJ1-2	CASSQSQGGGYTF	TGTGCCAGCAGCCAGTCCCAGGGAGGCGGCTACACCTTC
TRBV5-1	many	-	TRBJ1-1	CASSVTTGMNTEAFF	TGCGCCAGCAGCGTCACGACAGGAATGAACACTGAAGCTTTCTTT
TRBV6-5	few	-	TRBJ2-7	CASSYSTVRDYEQYF	TGTGCCAGCAGTTACTCCACAGTACGGGACTACGAGCAGTACTTC
TRBV4-1	-	-	TRBJ2-1	CASSQRTRGSSYNEQFF	TGCGCCAGCAGCCAACGGACTAGGGGGAGCTCCTACAATGAGCAGTTCTTC
TRBV28	few	-	TRBJ1-1	CASSFRAGGNTEAFF	TGTGCCAGCAGTTTCCGGGCCGGGGGGAACACTGAAGCTTTCTTT
TRBV27	-	-	TRBJ1-4	CASSLWEGEKLFF	TGTGCCAGCAGTTTGTGGGAGGGTGAAAAACTGTTTTTT
TRBV28	few	TRBD2	TRBJ2-7	CASSGGTSGTYEQYF	TGTGCCAGCAGTGGCGGGACTAGCGGTACCTACGAGCAGTACTTC
TRBV20-1	many	-	TRBJ2-7	CSARRLSSYEQYF	TGCAGTGCTAGGCGTCTGAGCTCCTACGAGCAGTACTTC
TRBV12-3/TRBV12-4	few	TRBD2	TRBJ2-7	CASSVGTLSTSGTSYEQYF	TGTGCCAGCAGTGTAGGAACCCTTTCGACTAGCGGGACCTCCTACGAGCAGTACTTC
TRBV28	many	-	TRBJ2-7	CASSRTHREIEQYF	TGTGCCAGCAGTCGAACCCACAGGGAAATCGAGCAGTACTTC
TRBV12-3/TRBV12-4	few	-	TRBJ1-4	CASTTGVRDEKLFF	TGTGCCAGCACCACGGGGGTTCGGGATGAAAAACTGTTTTTT
TRBV28	many	TRBD1	TRBJ1-1	CASSLRQGARTEAFF	TGTGCCAGCAGTCTCCGACAGGGGGCTAGGACTGAAGCTTTCTTT
TRBV6-6	many	-	TRBJ1-1	CASTLSNEVGRRAFF	TGTGCCAGCACCTTATCGAACGAAGTGGGCCGGAGGGCTTTCTTT
TRBV7-9	many	-	TRBJ2-5	CASSVRGPQETQYF	TGTGCCAGCAGCGTCAGGGGTCCCCAAGAGACCCAGTACTTC
TRBV27	many	TRBD1	TRBJ1-6	CASSSPSESDRGLYNSPLHF	TGTGCCAGCAGTTCACCCTCCGAATCCGACAGGGGGCTGTATAATTCACCCCTCCACTTT
TRBV11-3	few	-	TRBJ1-1	CASSLAGKNTEAFF	TGTGCCAGCAGCTTAGCCGGGAAGAACACTGAAGCTTTCTTT
TRBV7-2	-	-	TRBJ2-7	CASSRPGRPSYEQYF	TGTGCCAGCAGCCGCCCGGGACGGCCGTCCTACGAGCAGTACTTC
TRBV6-4	few	-	TRBJ2-3	CASSEQGSTDTQYF	TGTGCCAGCAGTGAGCAGGGGTCCACAGATACGCAGTATTTT
TRBV11-2	many	-	TRBJ2-3	CASSFRTAGVDTQYF	TGTGCCAGCAGTTTTAGGACCGCAGGGGTAGATACGCAGTATTTT